This T cell receptor (beta chain) came from a study of control samples from healthy donors and cancer patients. The CDR3 covers 16 residues. Germline V CDR1 and CDR2: KGHDR, SFDVKD. As concerns this clone: At one of its ends the junction is not consistent with the germline gene, which may arise from a read error.

Some clones are missing from TCRdb's copy, which holds only in-frame ones; the method was immunoSEQ multiplex PCR. Of 85,000 to 100,000 clones detected, 90% to 95% appear once; the ten largest clones hold approximately 7.6%. Sequencing input: blood. V is TRBV24-1 and J is TRBJ2-2; 8 nucleotides agree with TRBD2. This sequence was found in a man between 18 and 35 years old in good health. The CDR3 protein is CPTSDTSGGGDGELFF. As DNA, the CDR3 is TGTCCCACCAGCGACACCTCGGGGGGGGGTGACGGGGAGCTGTTTTTT.